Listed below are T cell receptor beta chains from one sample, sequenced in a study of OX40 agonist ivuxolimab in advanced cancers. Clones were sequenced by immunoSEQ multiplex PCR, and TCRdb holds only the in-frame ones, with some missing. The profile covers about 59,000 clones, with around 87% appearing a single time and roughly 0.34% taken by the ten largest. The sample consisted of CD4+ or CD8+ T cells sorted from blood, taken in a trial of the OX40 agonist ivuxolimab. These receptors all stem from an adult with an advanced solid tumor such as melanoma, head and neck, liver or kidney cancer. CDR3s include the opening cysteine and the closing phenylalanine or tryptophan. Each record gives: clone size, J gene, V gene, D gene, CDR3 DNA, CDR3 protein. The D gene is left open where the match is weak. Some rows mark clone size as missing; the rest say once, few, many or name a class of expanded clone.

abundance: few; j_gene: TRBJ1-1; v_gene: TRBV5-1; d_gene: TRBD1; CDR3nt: TGCGCCAGCAGCTCGACAGGGTCGGGGGTAAACACTGAAGCTTTCTTT; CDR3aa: CASSSTGSGVNTEAFF
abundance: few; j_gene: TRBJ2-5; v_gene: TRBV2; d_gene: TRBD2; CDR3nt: TGTGCCAGCGGGACTAGCGCCCTTCGGGGAGAGACCCAGTACTTC; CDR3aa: CASGTSALRGETQYF
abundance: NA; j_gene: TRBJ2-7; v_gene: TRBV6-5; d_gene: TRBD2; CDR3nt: TGTGCCAGCAGTTACTCAGGCCTAGCGGGGGGATACGAGCAGTACTTC; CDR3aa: CASSYSGLAGGYEQYF
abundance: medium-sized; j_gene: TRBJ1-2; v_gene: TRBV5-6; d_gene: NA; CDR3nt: TGTGCCAGCAGCCCAGTTGGGAACCATTTTGGCTACACCTTC; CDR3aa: CASSPVGNHFGYTF
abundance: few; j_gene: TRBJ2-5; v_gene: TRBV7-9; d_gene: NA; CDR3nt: TGTGCCAGCAGCTTAGGAGCGAGAGAGACCCAGTACTTC; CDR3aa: CASSLGARETQYF
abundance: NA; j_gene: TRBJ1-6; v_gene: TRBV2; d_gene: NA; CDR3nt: TGTGCCAGCAGAGCAGGGGTCTATAATTCACCCCTCCACTTT; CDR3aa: CASRAGVYNSPLHF
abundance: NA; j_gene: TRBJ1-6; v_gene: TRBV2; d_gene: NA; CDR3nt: TGTGCCAGCAGGGGGACCTTAAATTCACCCCTCCACTTT; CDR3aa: CASRGTLNSPLHF
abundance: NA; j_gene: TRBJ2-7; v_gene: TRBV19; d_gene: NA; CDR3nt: TGTGCCAGTACCCGATCCCCCGACTGGGGGGACGAGCAGTACTTC; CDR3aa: CASTRSPDWGDEQYF
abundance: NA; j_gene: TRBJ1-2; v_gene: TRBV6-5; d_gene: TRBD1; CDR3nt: TGTGCCAGCAGTTACGCCGGGACAGACTATGGCTACACCTTC; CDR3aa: CASSYAGTDYGYTF
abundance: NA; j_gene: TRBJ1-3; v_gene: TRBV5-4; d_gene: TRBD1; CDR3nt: TGTGCCAGCAGCCCGGGACAGGGTTGGCCCTCTGGAAACACCATATATTTT; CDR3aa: CASSPGQGWPSGNTIYF
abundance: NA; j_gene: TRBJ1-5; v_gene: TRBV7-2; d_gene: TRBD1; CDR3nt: TGTGCCAGCAGCTTAGCGACAGGGGGTCGCCAGCCCCAGCATTTT; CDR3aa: CASSLATGGRQPQHF
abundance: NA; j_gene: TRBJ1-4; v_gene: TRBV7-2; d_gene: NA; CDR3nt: TGTGCCAGCAGCTTAGTGGCCGCAACTAATGAAAAACTGTTTTTT; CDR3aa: CASSLVAATNEKLFF
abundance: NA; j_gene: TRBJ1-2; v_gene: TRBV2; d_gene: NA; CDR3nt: TGTGCCAGCAGAGCGGACGGAGGAGGGGGCTACACCTTC; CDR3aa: CASRADGGGGYTF
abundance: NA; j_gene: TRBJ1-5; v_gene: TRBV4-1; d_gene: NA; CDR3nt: TGCGCCAGCAGCCAAGAGGCGGGGTCCTATAGCAATCAGCCCCAGCATTTT; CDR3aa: CASSQEAGSYSNQPQHF
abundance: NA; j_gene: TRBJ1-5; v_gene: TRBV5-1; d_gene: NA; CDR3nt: TGCGCCAGCAGCTTGGCAGGTGGGGGAGATCAGCCCCAGCATTTT; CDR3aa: CASSLAGGGDQPQHF
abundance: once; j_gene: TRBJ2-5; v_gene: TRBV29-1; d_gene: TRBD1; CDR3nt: TGCAGCGTTGCACAGGGGTCCGGAAAGACCCAGTACTTC; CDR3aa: CSVAQGSGKTQYF
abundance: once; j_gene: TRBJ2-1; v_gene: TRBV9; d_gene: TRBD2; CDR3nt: TGTGCCAGCAGCGGTAGCGGGAGGGCCCGTGGCAATGAGCAGTTCTTC; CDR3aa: CASSGSGRARGNEQFF
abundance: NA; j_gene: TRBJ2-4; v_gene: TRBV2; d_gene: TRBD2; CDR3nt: TGTGCCAGCAGACCCGCCTCAGCGGGGGGGCTAGCCAAAAACATTCAGTACTTC; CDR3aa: CASRPASAGGLAKNIQYF
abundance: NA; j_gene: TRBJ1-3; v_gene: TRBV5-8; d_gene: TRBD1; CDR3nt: TGTGCCAGCAGCTCTACTAGGGACAGTGGAAACACCATATATTTT; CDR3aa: CASSSTRDSGNTIYF
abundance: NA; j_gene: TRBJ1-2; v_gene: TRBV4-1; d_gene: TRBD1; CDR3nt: TGCGCCAGCAGCCACTTCAGGGGGGACTATGGCTACACCTTC; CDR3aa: CASSHFRGDYGYTF
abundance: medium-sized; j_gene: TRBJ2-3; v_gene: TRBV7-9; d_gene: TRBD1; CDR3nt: TGTGCCAGCAGCTCCCGGACAGGGCTCACAGATACGCAGTATTTT; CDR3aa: CASSSRTGLTDTQYF
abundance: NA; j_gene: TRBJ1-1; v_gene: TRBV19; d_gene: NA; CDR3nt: TGTGCCAGTCGGTTAGACGGTGAAGCTTTCTTT; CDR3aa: CASRLDGEAFF
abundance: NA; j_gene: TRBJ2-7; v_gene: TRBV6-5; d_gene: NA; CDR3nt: TGTGCCAGCCGGGGACTGGGGGAGCAGTACTTC; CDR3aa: CASRGLGEQYF
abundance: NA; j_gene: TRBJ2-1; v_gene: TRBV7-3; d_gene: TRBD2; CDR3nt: TGTGCCAGCAGCCCCATGTGGGGGGGAAACAATGAGCAGTTCTTC; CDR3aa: CASSPMWGGNNEQFF
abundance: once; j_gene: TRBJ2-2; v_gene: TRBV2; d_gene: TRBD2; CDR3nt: TGTGCCAGCAGAAGAGGACTAGCCGGCACCGGGGAGCTGTTTTTT; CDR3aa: CASRRGLAGTGELFF
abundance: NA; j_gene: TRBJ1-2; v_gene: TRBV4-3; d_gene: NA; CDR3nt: TGCGCCAGCAGCCAATCGTACCTCTCGGGGGATGGCTACACCTTC; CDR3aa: CASSQSYLSGDGYTF
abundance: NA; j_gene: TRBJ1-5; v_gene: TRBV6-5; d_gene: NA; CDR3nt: TGTGCCAGCAGCGTCATCAGGAGCCATCAGCCCCAGCATTTT; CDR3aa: CASSVIRSHQPQHF
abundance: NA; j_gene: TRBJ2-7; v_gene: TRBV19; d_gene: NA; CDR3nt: TGTGCCAGTAGTCGGGCACCCTACGAGCAGTACTTC; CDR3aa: CASSRAPYEQYF
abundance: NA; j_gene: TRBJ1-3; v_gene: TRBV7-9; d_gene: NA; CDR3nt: TGTGCCAGCAGCTTAGCAGGAATCTCTGGAAACACCATATATTTT; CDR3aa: CASSLAGISGNTIYF
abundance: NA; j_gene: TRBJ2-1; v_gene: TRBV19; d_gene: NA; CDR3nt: TGTGCCAGCACCGAGGCCGGCAGCTCCTACAATGAGCAGTTCTTC; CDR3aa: CASTEAGSSYNEQFF